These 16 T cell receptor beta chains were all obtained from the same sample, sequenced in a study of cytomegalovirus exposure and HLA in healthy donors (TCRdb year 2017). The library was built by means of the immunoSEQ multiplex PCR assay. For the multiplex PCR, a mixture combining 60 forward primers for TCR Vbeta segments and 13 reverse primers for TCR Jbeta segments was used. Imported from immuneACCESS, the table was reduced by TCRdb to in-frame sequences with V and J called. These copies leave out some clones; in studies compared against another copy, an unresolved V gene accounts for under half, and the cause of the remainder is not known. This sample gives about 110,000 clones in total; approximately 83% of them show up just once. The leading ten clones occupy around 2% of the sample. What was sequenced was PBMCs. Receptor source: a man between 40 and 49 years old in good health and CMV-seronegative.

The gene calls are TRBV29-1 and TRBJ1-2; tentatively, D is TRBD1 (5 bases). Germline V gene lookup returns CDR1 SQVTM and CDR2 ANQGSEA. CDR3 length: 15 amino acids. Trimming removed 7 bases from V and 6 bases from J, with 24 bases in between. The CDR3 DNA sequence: TGCAGCGCGGCCGCGGGACTCCGGGGAGAAAATGGCTACACCTTC. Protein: CSAAAGLRGENGYTF. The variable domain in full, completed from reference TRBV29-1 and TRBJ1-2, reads SAVISQKPSRDICQRGTSLTIQCQVDSQVTMMFWYRQQPGQSLTLIATANQGSEATYESGFVIDKFPISRPNLTFSTLTVSNMSPEDSSIYLCSAAAGLRGENGYTFGSGTRLTVV.

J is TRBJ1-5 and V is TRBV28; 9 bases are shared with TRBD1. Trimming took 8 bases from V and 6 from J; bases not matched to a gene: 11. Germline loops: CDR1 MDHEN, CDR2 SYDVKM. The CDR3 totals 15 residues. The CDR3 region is CASVTAGTGSQPQHF. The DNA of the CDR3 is TGTGCCAGCGTAACGGCCGGGACAGGGAGTCAGCCCCAGCATTTT.

CDR3 sequence (DNA): TGCGCCAGCAGCTTGACGAGGTGGTCACCCCTCCACTTT. It yields the protein CASSLTRWSPLHF. The chain carries TRBV5-1 and TRBJ1-6, with D unresolved. Germline CDR1 SGHRS, CDR2 YFSETQ. Between the trimmed V and J ends, which lost 1 base and 10 bases, there was a span of 9 bases. The CDR3 is 13 residues long.

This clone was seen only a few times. For the CDR3, the DNA is TGTGCCAGCAGATCCTCAACAATGAGGGGAAACACCATATATTTT. It translates to CASRSSTMRGNTIYF. The chain couples TRBV28 to TRBJ1-3; no definite D call. Per the germline V gene, CDR1 is MDHEN and CDR2 is SYDVKM. The CDR3 extends over 15 amino acids. V gave up 6 bases and J gave up 4 bases, with 16 bases separating them.

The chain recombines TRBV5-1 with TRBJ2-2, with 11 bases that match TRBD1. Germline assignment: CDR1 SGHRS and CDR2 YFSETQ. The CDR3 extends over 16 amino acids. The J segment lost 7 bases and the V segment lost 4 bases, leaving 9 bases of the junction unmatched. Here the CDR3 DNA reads TGCGCCAGCAGCACTCAGGGACAGGGGGATGGCGGGGAGCTGTTTTTT. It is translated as CASSTQGQGDGGELFF.

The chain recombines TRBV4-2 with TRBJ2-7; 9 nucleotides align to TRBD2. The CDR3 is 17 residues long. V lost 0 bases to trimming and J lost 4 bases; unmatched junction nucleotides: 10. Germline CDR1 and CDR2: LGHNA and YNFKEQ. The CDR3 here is CASSQDRGAAGGYEQYF. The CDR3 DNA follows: TGTGCCAGCAGCCAAGACAGGGGAGCGGCGGGGGGGTACGAGCAGTACTTC.

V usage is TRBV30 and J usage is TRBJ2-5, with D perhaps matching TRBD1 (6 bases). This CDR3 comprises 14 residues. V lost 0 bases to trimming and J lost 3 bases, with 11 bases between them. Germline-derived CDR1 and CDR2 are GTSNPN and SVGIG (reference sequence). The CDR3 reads CAWSVGTSEETQYF. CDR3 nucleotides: TGTGCCTGGAGTGTAGGGACAAGCGAAGAGACCCAGTACTTC.

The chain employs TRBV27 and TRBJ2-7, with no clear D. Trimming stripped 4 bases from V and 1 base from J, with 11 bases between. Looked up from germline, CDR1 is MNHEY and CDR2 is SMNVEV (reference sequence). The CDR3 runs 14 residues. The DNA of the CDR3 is TGTGCCAGCAGTTCGTCGACTGGATCCTACGAGCAGTACTTC. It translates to CASSSSTGSYEQYF.

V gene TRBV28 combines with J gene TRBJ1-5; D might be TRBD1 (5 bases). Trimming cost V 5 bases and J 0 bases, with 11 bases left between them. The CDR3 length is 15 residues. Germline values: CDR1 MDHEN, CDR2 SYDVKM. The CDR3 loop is CASSPRDSSNQPQHF. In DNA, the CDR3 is TGTGCCAGCAGTCCCCGCGACAGTAGCAATCAGCCCCAGCATTTT.

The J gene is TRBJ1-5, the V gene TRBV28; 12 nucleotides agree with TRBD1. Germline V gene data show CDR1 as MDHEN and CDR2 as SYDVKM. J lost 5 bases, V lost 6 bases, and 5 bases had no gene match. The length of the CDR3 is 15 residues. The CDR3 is CASRGTGGSHQPQHF. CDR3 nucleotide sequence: TGTGCCAGCAGGGGGACAGGGGGCTCGCATCAGCCCCAGCATTTT.

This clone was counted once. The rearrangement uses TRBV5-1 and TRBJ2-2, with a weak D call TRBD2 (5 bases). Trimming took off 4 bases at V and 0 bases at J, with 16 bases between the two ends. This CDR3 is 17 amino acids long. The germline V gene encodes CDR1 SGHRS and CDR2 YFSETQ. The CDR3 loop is CASSKQRLATNTGELFF. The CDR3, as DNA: TGCGCCAGCAGCAAGCAGCGGCTGGCTACGAACACCGGGGAGCTGTTTTTT. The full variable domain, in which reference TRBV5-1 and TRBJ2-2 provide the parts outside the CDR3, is KAGVTQTPRYLIKTRGQQVTLSCSPISGHRSVSWYQQTPGQGLQFLFEYFSETQRNKGNFPGRFSGRQFSNSRSEMNVSTLELGDSALYLCASSKQRLATNTGELFFGEGSRLTVL.

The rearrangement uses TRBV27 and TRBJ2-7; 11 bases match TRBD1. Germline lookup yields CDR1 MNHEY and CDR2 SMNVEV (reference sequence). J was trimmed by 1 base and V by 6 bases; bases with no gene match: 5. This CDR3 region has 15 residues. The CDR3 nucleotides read TGTGCCAGCAGAAGGGGGACAGGGGGGTCCTACGAGCAGTACTTC. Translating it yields CASRRGTGGSYEQYF.

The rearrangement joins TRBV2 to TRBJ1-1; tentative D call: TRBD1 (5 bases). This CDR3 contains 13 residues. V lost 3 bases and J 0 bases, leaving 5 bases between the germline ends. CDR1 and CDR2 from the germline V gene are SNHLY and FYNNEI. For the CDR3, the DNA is TGTGCCAGCAGTGAGGACATGAACACTGAAGCTTTCTTT. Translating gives CASSEDMNTEAFF.

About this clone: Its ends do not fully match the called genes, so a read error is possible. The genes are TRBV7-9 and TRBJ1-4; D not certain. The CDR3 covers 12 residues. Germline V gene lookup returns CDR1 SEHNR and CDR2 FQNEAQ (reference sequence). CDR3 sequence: CSSSSLDEKLFF. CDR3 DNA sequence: TGTTCCAGCAGCTCCCTCGATGAAAAACTGTTTTTT.

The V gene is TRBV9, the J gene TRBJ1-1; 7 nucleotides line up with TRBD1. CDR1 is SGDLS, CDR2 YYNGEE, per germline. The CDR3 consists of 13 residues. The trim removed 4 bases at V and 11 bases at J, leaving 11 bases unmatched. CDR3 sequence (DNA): TGTGCCAGCAGCTCAAGAATGGGACAGAGGGCTTTCTTT. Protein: CASSSRMGQRAFF. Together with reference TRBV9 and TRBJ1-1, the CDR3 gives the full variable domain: DSGVTQTPKHLITATGQRVTLRCSPRSGDLSVYWYQQSLDQGLQFLIQYYNGEERAKGNILERFSAQQFPDLHSELNLSSLELGDSALYFCASSSRMGQRAFFGQGTRLTVV.

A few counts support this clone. The DNA for the CDR3 is TGTGCCAGCAGAGCCGACAGCTATAGCAATCAGCCCCAGCATTTT. Its protein product is CASRADSYSNQPQHF. The chain links TRBV2 to TRBJ1-5; possible D gene TRBD1, 5 bases. CDR1 and CDR2 from the germline V gene are SNHLY and FYNNEI. With 6 bases removed from V and 0 bases from J, the gap between germline ends came to 12 bases. This CDR3 contains 15 residues.